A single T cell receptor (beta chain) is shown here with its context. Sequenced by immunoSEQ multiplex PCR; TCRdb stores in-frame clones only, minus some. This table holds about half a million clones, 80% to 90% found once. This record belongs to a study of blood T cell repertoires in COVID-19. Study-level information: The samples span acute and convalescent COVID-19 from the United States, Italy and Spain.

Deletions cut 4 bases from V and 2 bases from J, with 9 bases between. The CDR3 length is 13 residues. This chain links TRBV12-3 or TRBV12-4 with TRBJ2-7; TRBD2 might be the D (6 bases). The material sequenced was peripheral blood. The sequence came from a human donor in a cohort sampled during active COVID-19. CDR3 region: CASSSSATYEQYF. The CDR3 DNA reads TGTGCCAGCAGTTCTAGCGCTACCTACGAGCAGTACTTC.